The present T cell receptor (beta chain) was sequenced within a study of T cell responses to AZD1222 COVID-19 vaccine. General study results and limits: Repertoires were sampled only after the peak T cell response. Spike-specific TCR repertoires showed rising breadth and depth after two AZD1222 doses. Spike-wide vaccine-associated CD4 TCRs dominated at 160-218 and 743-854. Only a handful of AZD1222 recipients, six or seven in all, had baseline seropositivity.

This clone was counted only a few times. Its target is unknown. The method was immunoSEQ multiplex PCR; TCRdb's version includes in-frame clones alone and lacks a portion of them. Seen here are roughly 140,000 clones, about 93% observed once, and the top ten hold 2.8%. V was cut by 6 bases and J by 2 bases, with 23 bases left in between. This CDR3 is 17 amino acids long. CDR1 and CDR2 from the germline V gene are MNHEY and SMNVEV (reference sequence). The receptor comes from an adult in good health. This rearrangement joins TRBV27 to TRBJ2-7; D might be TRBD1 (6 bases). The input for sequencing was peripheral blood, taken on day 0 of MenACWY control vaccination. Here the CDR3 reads CASRSTTQDRNPYEQYF. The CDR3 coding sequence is TGTGCCAGCAGGTCTACTACCCAGGACAGAAACCCCTACGAGCAGTACTTC.